The 32 T cell receptor beta chains in this list originate from one sample, sequenced in a study of blood T cell repertoires in COVID-19. Some clones are missing from TCRdb's copy, which holds only in-frame ones; the method was immunoSEQ multiplex PCR. The top ten hold over 9% of the sample, which has hundreds of thousands of clones, about nine tenths seen once. The sample comprised PBMCs or T cells enriched from blood (not recorded which). The receptors originated from a middle-aged woman who had recovered from COVID-19.

The J gene is TRBJ1-5, the V gene TRBV3-1 (or the pseudogene TRBV3-2); D gene ambiguous. This CDR3 spans 15 amino acids. Germline values: CDR1 LGHDT, CDR2 YNNKEL (reference sequence). Trimming cost V 4 bases and J 4 bases, with 14 bases left between them. In DNA form, the CDR3 reads TGTGCCAGCAGCCGAACCCACTCCGGGAATCAGCCCCAGCATTTT. It codes for CASSRTHSGNQPQHF.

In DNA form, the CDR3 reads TGTGCCAGCAGTTGGGGGGAGGGGGGAGCCTCCTACGAGCAGTACTTC. It yields the protein CASSWGEGGASYEQYF. The chain is built from TRBV28 and TRBJ2-7; possible D gene TRBD2, 7 bases. With 4 bases removed from V and 0 bases from J, the gap between germline ends came to 16 bases. CDR3 length equals 16 residues. Germline V CDR1 and CDR2: MDHEN, SYDVKM.

The chain is built from TRBV6-5 and TRBJ2-7; 7 positions agree with TRBD1. The CDR3 is made up of 14 amino acids. CDR1 is MNHEY, CDR2 SVGAGI, per germline. J gave up 5 bases and V 5 bases, and 9 bases lay outside the gene matches. The CDR3 DNA reads TGTGCCAGCAGTAGGGGACAGCTGGGCAACGAGCAGTACTTC. Translation gives CASSRGQLGNEQYF.

The chain employs TRBV28 and TRBJ1-1; a weak D match, TRBD1 (6 bases). The V end lost 2 bases, the J end lost 7 bases, and 11 bases lay between the germline ends. The CDR3 has 13 residues. Germline-derived CDR1 and CDR2 are MDHEN and SYDVKM. This chain's CDR3 is CASSLGTKIEAFF. CDR3 sequence (DNA): TGTGCCAGCAGTTTAGGGACAAAGATTGAAGCTTTCTTT.

This clone was seen just once. V usage is TRBV18 and J usage is TRBJ2-1; TRBD1 matches at 8 bases. This CDR3 has 15 amino acids. Trimming took 2 bases from V and 2 from J; bases not matched to a gene: 2. Per the germline V gene, CDR1 is KGHSH and CDR2 is LQKENI. CDR3 in DNA: TGTGCCAGCTCACCAGAGACAGGGGCCTACAATGAGCAGTTCTTC. Translating it yields CASSPETGAYNEQFF.

CDR3 loop: CASSGTGGAVDTGELFF. The CDR3 bases are TGTGCCAGCAGCGGGACAGGGGGCGCAGTCGACACCGGGGAGCTGTTTTTT. The chain is built from TRBV7-9 and TRBJ2-2; the match to TRBD1 covers 12 bases. This CDR3 spans 17 amino acids. Trimming at V came to 5 bases and at J to 3 bases, leaving 7 bases not matched to a gene. Germline loops: CDR1 SEHNR, CDR2 FQNEAQ (reference sequence).

This clone has only a few counts. J is TRBJ2-7 and V is TRBV11-2, with 7 bases fitting TRBD2. With V trimmed by 8 bases and J by 10 bases, 17 bases remained unmatched. The germline CDR1 and CDR2 sequences are SGHAT and FQNNGV. This CDR3 has 14 amino acids. The CDR3 reads CASSMGGVSYEQYF. The CDR3 DNA reads TGTGCCAGCTCCATGGGGGGGGTCTCCTATGAACAGTACTTC.

The genes are TRBV5-4 and TRBJ1-1, with 8 bases aligning to TRBD1. The CDR3 is made up of 15 amino acids. In germline, CDR1 is SGHNT, CDR2 YYREEE (reference sequence). The V gene end was trimmed by 0 bases and the J gene end by 3 bases; junction bases not matched to a gene: 4. The CDR3 reads CASSLGGQADTEAFF. CDR3 bases: TGTGCCAGCAGCTTGGGGGGACAGGCGGACACTGAAGCTTTCTTT.

This clone has only one observation. The chain joins TRBV3-1 (or the pseudogene TRBV3-2) to TRBJ2-5; perhaps TRBD2 as D (6 bases). Germline V gene lookup returns CDR1 LGHDT and CDR2 YNNKEL (reference sequence). The CDR3 sequence is 15 residues long. The ends were cut back, 0 bases at V and 0 bases at J, with 8 bases in the middle. Here the CDR3 reads CASSQDSGYQETQYF. Written as DNA, the CDR3 is TGTGCCAGCAGCCAAGATAGCGGCTACCAAGAGACCCAGTACTTC.

The chain uses TRBV21-1 and TRBJ2-7; the table calls TRBD2, which could not be checked here. TRBV21-1 counts as a pseudogene. The CDR3 contains 15 residues. The DNA for the CDR3 is TGTGCCAGCAGGACGACTAGCGGGAGGCCCTACGAGCAGTACTTC. Protein sequence: CASRTTSGRPYEQYF.

V gene TRBV5-4 combines with J gene TRBJ2-3; 8 nucleotides line up with TRBD2. CDR1 and CDR2 from the germline V gene are SGHNT and YYREEE (reference sequence). The CDR3 spans 19 residues. Germline trimming cut 3 bases from V and 4 bases from J; bases unmatched to any gene: 19. CDR3 DNA sequence: TGTGCCAGCAGCTCCCCTCGGACGGGGGGGCTGGCCCCCGCAGATACGCAGTATTTT. Translated: CASSSPRTGGLAPADTQYF.

This clone was counted only a few times. The rearrangement joins TRBV18 to TRBJ1-3; TRBD1 matches 9 bases. The CDR3 is made up of 17 amino acids. Germline trimming cut 3 bases from V and 0 bases from J; bases unmatched to any gene: 6. The germline V gene has CDR1 KGHSH and CDR2 LQKENI. CDR3 residues: CASSPETGGNSGNTIYF. CDR3 coding DNA: TGTGCCAGCTCACCCGAGACAGGGGGGAACTCTGGAAACACCATATATTTT.

The genes are TRBV15 and TRBJ2-4; 14 bases align to TRBD2. There are 18 residues in the CDR3. CDR1 is LNHNV and CDR2 is YYDKDF in the germline V gene (reference sequence). V gave up 0 bases and J gave up 3 bases; unmatched junction bases: 4. CDR3 nucleotide sequence: TGTGCCACCAGCAGAGAGACTAGCGGGAGGGGGATCAAAAACATTCAGTACTTC. Its protein is CATSRETSGRGIKNIQYF.

The chain uses TRBV11-3 and TRBJ2-7, with 9 bases lining up with TRBD1. Germline V gives CDR1 SGHNT, CDR2 YENEEA. The length of the CDR3 is 19 residues. J lost 4 bases, V lost 1 base, and 17 bases had no gene match. The CDR3 region is CASSLGIGTGRKKTYEQYF. The DNA for the CDR3 is TGTGCCAGCAGCTTAGGCATCGGGACAGGGAGGAAGAAAACTTACGAGCAGTACTTC. Full variable domain (remainder filled in from reference TRBV11-3 and TRBJ2-7): EAGVVQSPRYKIIEKKQPVAFWCNPISGHNTLYWYLQNLGQGPELLIRYENEEAVDDSQLPKDRFSAERLKGVDSTLKIQPAELGDSAVYLCASSLGIGTGRKKTYEQYFGPGTRLTVT.

As regards this clone: A read error may account for a junction end that differs from germline. The rearrangement joins TRBV2 to TRBJ1-6; D not resolved. CDR3 size: 12 residues. The germline V gene encodes CDR1 SNHLY and CDR2 FYNNEI. The CDR3 DNA sequence: TGTGCCAGCAGTGTTGAGGATTCCCCCCTCCACTTT. This codes for CASSVEDSPLHF.

The sample holds one count of this clone. This rearrangement joins TRBV5-1 to TRBJ2-5; the match to TRBD2 covers 7 bases. J lost 2 bases, V lost 0 bases, and 4 bases had no gene match. Germline V CDR1 and CDR2: SGHRS, YFSETQ. The CDR3 length is 15 residues. The CDR3 region has the DNA TGCGCCAGCAGCTTGGGGGCTAGCGGTCAAGAGACCCAGTACTTC. It codes for CASSLGASGQETQYF.

The CDR3 region has the DNA TGTGCCAGCAGCCGTCCCAAGACAGGGCAGGAAGAGACCCAGTACTTC. It translates to CASSRPKTGQEETQYF. The J gene is TRBJ2-5, the V gene TRBV7-8, with 7 bases matching TRBD1. This CDR3 has 16 residues. Germline V gene sequence: CDR1 SGHVS, CDR2 FQNEAQ. With V trimmed by 5 bases and J by 3 bases, 12 bases remained unmatched.

This chain links TRBV9 with TRBJ2-1; TRBD2 aligns across 7 bases. The V gene end was trimmed by 0 bases and the J gene end by 4 bases; junction bases not matched to a gene: 16. CDR1 is SGDLS, CDR2 YYNGEE, per germline. This CDR3 comprises 19 residues. The CDR3 DNA reads as TGTGCCAGCAGCGTAGTGGGGGACTCCGGGAGGTTGATATACAATGAGCAGTTCTTC. It translates to CASSVVGDSGRLIYNEQFF.

This rearrangement joins TRBV9 to TRBJ2-7; weak D call: TRBD2 (6 bases). CDR3 length: 15 amino acids. V was trimmed by 4 bases and J by 4 bases, leaving 18 bases between them. Germline CDR1 SGDLS, CDR2 YYNGEE. The CDR3 DNA reads as TGTGCCAGCAGCCAGCGAGGTAGTAGCGGTTACGAGCAGTACTTC. This encodes CASSQRGSSGYEQYF. Supplemented by reference TRBV9 and TRBJ2-7, the full variable domain reads DSGVTQTPKHLITATGQRVTLRCSPRSGDLSVYWYQQSLDQGLQFLIQYYNGEERAKGNILERFSAQQFPDLHSELNLSSLELGDSALYFCASSQRGSSGYEQYFGPGTRLTVT.

The chain links TRBV5-8 to TRBJ2-5; a weak D match, TRBD1 (6 bases). Germline V gives CDR1 SGHTS, CDR2 YDEGEE. The CDR3 totals 14 residues. The V end was cut by 4 bases, the J end by 2 bases, with 12 bases between. The CDR3 DNA follows: TGTGCCAGCAGCCTGGGACAAAGACAAGAGACCCAGTACTTC. Translation gives CASSLGQRQETQYF.

This chain connects TRBV24-1 to TRBJ2-1, with D tentatively TRBD2 (5 bases). The CDR3 extends over 13 amino acids. With 4 bases removed from V and 7 bases from J, the gap between germline ends came to 10 bases. CDR1 is KGHDR and CDR2 is SFDVKD in the germline V gene. The CDR3 DNA reads as TGTGCCACCAGTGAGGCCAGAGGGAATGAGCAGTTCTTC. Translated, it gives CATSEARGNEQFF.

The rearrangement links TRBV4-3 to TRBJ2-7, with TRBD1 identical over 7 bases. Germline values: CDR1 LGHNA, CDR2 YSLEER. The CDR3 loop spans 15 amino acids. V was clipped by 0 bases and J by 4 bases; unmatched bases: 6. In nucleotides, the CDR3 is TGCGCCAGCAGCCAAGATCGAACAGGGGAGTACGAGCAGTACTTC. This translates into CASSQDRTGEYEQYF.

The rearrangement links TRBV11-2 to TRBJ2-1; 8 positions match TRBD2. Trimming cost V 3 bases and J 5 bases; bases outside gene matches: 18. Germline V CDR1 and CDR2: SGHAT, FQNNGV. This CDR3 has 19 amino acids. The DNA of the CDR3 is TGTGCCAGCAGCTTTGGCCCCTTGAAGGGAGCGGGAGATCACAATGAGCAGTTCTTC. Its protein product is CASSFGPLKGAGDHNEQFF.

The chain joins TRBV18 to TRBJ1-2; 8 bases are a match to TRBD1. V shed 6 bases and J 3 bases; nucleotides not matched to a gene: 3. The CDR3 runs to 13 residues. Per germline, CDR1 KGHSH and CDR2 LQKENI. CDR3 sequence (DNA): TGTGCCAGCTCCCCGGGACAGGACTATGGCTACACCTTC. It encodes CASSPGQDYGYTF. Looking up the rest from reference TRBV18 and TRBJ1-2 gives the full variable domain: NAGVMQNPRHLVRRRGQEARLRCSPMKGHSHVYWYRQLPEEGLKFMVYLQKENIIDESGMPKERFSAEFPKEGPSILRIQQVVRGDSAAYFCASSPGQDYGYTFGSGTRLTVV.

The chain employs TRBV19 and TRBJ2-1; the D gene is possibly TRBD2 (5 bases). Germline CDR1 LNHDA, CDR2 SQIVND (reference sequence). V dropped 8 bases and J dropped 0 bases, with 11 bases sitting between them. The CDR3 totals 14 residues. The CDR3 loop reads CASSPGTSYNEQFF. The CDR3 bases are TGTGCCAGTTCTCCGGGAACCTCCTACAATGAGCAGTTCTTC.

This rearrangement joins TRBV7-9 to TRBJ2-7, with a possible D match to TRBD1 (6 bases). Per the germline V gene, CDR1 is SEHNR and CDR2 is FQNEAQ (reference sequence). V was shortened by 1 base and J by 0 bases, with 16 bases between the two germline ends. This CDR3 contains 17 residues. The CDR3: CASSLVTGPPSSYEQYF. The CDR3 DNA sequence: TGTGCCAGCAGCTTAGTAACAGGGCCCCCGAGCTCCTACGAGCAGTACTTC.

The chain combines TRBV11-2 with TRBJ1-4, with D unclear. The germline V and J ends were trimmed by 4 bases and 0 bases, with 9 bases remaining between them. Germline loops: CDR1 SGHAT, CDR2 FQNNGV. The CDR3 is 15 residues long. CDR3 DNA sequence: TGTGCCAGCAGCTCTCCCAGTCCAACTAATGAAAAACTGTTTTTT. Amino acid sequence: CASSSPSPTNEKLFF.

The genes are TRBV30 and TRBJ2-5; a possible D gene is TRBD2 (5 bases). CDR1 and CDR2 (germline): GTSNPN, SVGIG (reference sequence). The CDR3 has 12 residues. Trimming took off 4 bases at V and 5 bases at J, with 11 bases between the two ends. The CDR3: CAWTGRGETQYF. The CDR3 DNA follows: TGTGCCTGGACCGGACGAGGGGAGACCCAGTACTTC.

The rearrangement uses TRBV7-8 and TRBJ2-7; 9 bases match TRBD1. In germline, CDR1 is SGHVS, CDR2 FQNEAQ. There are 13 residues in the CDR3. V was pared by 5 bases and J by 2 bases, with 1 base of the junction left unmatched. The CDR3 DNA reads as TGTGCCAGCAGCCGACAGGGGGCCTACGAGCAGTACTTC. Its protein product is CASSRQGAYEQYF.

The gene calls are TRBV19 and TRBJ2-1, with a tentative D call TRBD2 (6 bases). The V and J ends lost 3 bases and 8 bases respectively, with 17 bases between them. CDR1 LNHDA and CDR2 SQIVND come from the germline V gene (reference sequence). This CDR3 contains 15 residues. CDR3 protein: CASSMGSGATDEQFF. In nucleotides, the CDR3 is TGTGCCAGTAGTATGGGTAGCGGTGCAACCGATGAGCAGTTCTTC.

This chain connects TRBV5-4 to TRBJ1-2; a possible D gene is TRBD1 (6 bases). Germline lookup yields CDR1 SGHNT and CDR2 YYREEE (reference sequence). The CDR3 has 12 residues. With 9 bases removed from V and 6 bases from J, the gap between germline ends came to 15 bases. The DNA for the CDR3 is TGTGCCATAACAGGGAAAATCGATGGCTACACCTTC. Residues: CAITGKIDGYTF.

The gene calls are TRBV7-6 and TRBJ2-2; 7 bases match TRBD2. The length of the CDR3 is 17 residues. From germline, CDR1 is SGHVS and CDR2 FNYEAQ. V was clipped by 1 base and J by 1 base; unmatched bases: 6. CDR3 DNA sequence: TGTGCCAGCAGCTTAGGACCGTTAGCGGGGAACACCGGGGAGCTGTTTTTT. Its protein product is CASSLGPLAGNTGELFF.